This TCR beta chain originates from a study of CD8 T cells in ankylosing spondylitis. General observations from the study: Reports say disease-linked clones showed up significantly more in matched ankylosing spondylitis synovial fluid. Eight or nine highly homologous variants formed a TCR beta motif that appeared characteristic of ankylosing spondylitis blood.

Quantitative 5'-RACE with molecular barcodes produced the TCR beta libraries. Each CDR3 protein gets one entry after TCRdb re-called the 5' RACE reads with MiXCR. The table records roughly 440,000 distinct CDR3 sequences, more than 15% of them present only once. Trimming took off 0 bases at V and 1 base at J, with 10 bases between the two ends. The CDR3 sequence is 15 residues long. In germline, CDR1 is KGHSH, CDR2 LQKENI. This clonotype has just a few counts. Its specificity is not known. The rearrangement links TRBV18 to TRBJ2-7; D is perhaps TRBD1 or TRBD2 (5 bases each). Sequencing was done on a sample of blood, either unsorted or a sorted T cell fraction (not recorded which). The receptor comes from a male donor with ankylosing spondylitis. In DNA form, the CDR3 reads TGTGCCAGCTCACCACCGGTTGGGGGATCCTACGAGCAGTACTTC. Protein: CASSPPVGGSYEQYF.